The clone carrying this T cell receptor (beta chain) was seen only a few times. The antigen remains undetermined. The sample originates from a study of radiotherapy plus CTLA-4 blockade in lung cancer. The study's findings and limits: Interferon-beta and early blood T cell clone dynamics reportedly predicted response best.

Generated by immunoSEQ multiplex PCR, the TCRdb table keeps only in-frame clones and is missing some. Of tens of thousands of clones listed, approximately 75% are singletons. V was shortened by 1 base and J by 0 bases, with 7 bases between the two germline ends. Germline CDR1 MGHRA, CDR2 YSYEKL. This CDR3 is 14 amino acids long. V gene TRBV4-1 combines with J gene TRBJ2-7; a possible D gene is TRBD2 (5 bases). The sequences come from peripheral blood, collected from a patient treated with radiotherapy plus ipilimumab. The clonotype comes from a human donor with non-small cell lung cancer that progressed on radiotherapy plus ipilimumab. The CDR3 protein is CASSQVEVSYEQYF. The CDR3 DNA reads as TGCGCCAGCAGCCAAGTGGAGGTCTCCTACGAGCAGTACTTC.